Listed below are T cell receptor beta chains from one sample, sequenced in a study of blood T cell repertoires in COVID-19. This table comes from immunoSEQ multiplex PCR, and its TCRdb copy is limited to in-frame clones, with some not included. The table has 100,000 or so clones, approximately 88% seen once. The sequencing input was peripheral blood. The receptor set was obtained from a man aged 55 to 69 with acute or convalescent COVID-19. CDR3s include the opening cysteine and the closing phenylalanine or tryptophan. A D gene is named only where the DNA matches it firmly. Size is omitted from some rows. Given values are once, few, many or a class for expanded clones.

TRBJ2-7 | . | . | TRBV7-9 | TGTGCCAGCAGCTTGTCCAAGCCCTACGAGCAGTACTTC | CASSLSKPYEQYF
TRBJ1-6 | . | once | TRBV7-9 | TGTGCCAGCAGCGAGGTATTTCAGAGCTCCTATAATTCACCCCTCCACTTT | CASSEVFQSSYNSPLHF
TRBJ2-7 | . | . | TRBV7-9 | TGTGCCAGCCAATCGGTGATCTCCTACGAGCAGTACTTC | CASQSVISYEQYF
TRBJ1-6 | . | . | TRBV6-6 | TGTGCCAGCAAGGATACAGGGCCATATTCACCCCTCCACTTT | CASKDTGPYSPLHF
TRBJ2-7 | TRBD2 | . | TRBV19 | TGTGCCAGTAGTAATCCCGGGACTAGCGCCTACGAGCAGTACTTC | CASSNPGTSAYEQYF
TRBJ1-1 | TRBD1 | . | TRBV5-1 | TGCGCCAGCAGCGCCGGAGGGACAGCGAACACTGAAGCTTTCTTT | CASSAGGTANTEAFF
TRBJ1-5 | TRBD1 | . | TRBV19 | TGTGCCAGTAGTTGGGACAGCGCGAATCAGCCCCAGCATTTT | CASSWDSANQPQHF
TRBJ2-7 | . | . | TRBV6-5 | TGTGCCAGCAGTCTCTACGAGCAGTACTTC | CASSLYEQYF
TRBJ1-2 | TRBD1 | . | TRBV5-1 | TGCGCCAGCAGCTCGAACACCGACAGGGGAGCTGGCTACACCTTC | CASSSNTDRGAGYTF
TRBJ2-7 | TRBD2 | . | TRBV11-3 | TGTGCCAGCAGCCGTGGACTAGCGGGAGGTGGGGAGCAGTACTTC | CASSRGLAGGGEQYF
TRBJ2-1 | . | . | TRBV27 | TGTGCCAGCAGTTGGGGAGGGGGGGCTGGTAATGAGCAGTTCTTC | CASSWGGGAGNEQFF
TRBJ1-2 | TRBD1 | . | TRBV19 | TGTGCCAGTAGTCCGGACAGGAACTATGGCTACACCTTC | CASSPDRNYGYTF
TRBJ2-5 | . | . | TRBV29-1 | TGCAGCGTGGCGGGACCTGGGGAGACCCAGTACTTC | CSVAGPGETQYF